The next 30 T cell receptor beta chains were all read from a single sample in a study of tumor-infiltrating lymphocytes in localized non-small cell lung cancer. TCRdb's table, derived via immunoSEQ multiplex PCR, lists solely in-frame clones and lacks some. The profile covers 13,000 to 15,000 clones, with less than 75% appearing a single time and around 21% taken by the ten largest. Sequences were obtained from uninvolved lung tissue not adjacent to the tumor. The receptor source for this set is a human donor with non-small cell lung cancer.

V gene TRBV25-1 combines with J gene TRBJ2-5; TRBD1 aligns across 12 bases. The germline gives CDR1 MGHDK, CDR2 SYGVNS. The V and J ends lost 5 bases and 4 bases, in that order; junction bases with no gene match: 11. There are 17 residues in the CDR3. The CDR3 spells CASSKGTGGAGGETQYF. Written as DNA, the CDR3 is TGTGCCAGCAGTAAAGGGACAGGGGGCGCGGGGGGAGAGACCCAGTACTTC.

CDR3 DNA: TGCAGCGTTGAGGGGACAGGGTTAAATGAGCAGTTCTTC. Amino acid sequence: CSVEGTGLNEQFF. The V gene is TRBV29-1, the J gene TRBJ2-1; 9 positions agree with TRBD1. J lost 7 bases, V lost 3 bases, and 4 bases had no gene match. Germline V lookup: CDR1 SQVTM, CDR2 ANQGSEA. The CDR3 consists of 13 residues.

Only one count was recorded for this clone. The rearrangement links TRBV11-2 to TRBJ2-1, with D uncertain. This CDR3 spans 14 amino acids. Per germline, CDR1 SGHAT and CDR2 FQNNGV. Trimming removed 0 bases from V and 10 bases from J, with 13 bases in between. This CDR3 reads CASSLDKGSGEQFF. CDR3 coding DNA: TGTGCCAGCAGCTTAGATAAGGGATCTGGCGAGCAGTTCTTC.

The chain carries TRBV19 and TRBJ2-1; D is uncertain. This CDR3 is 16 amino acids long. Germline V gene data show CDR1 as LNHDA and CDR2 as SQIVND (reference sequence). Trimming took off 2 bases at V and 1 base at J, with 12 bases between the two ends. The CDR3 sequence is CASSITGSRSYNEQFF. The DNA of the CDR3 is TGTGCCAGTAGTATAACCGGGTCGAGGTCCTACAATGAGCAGTTCTTC.

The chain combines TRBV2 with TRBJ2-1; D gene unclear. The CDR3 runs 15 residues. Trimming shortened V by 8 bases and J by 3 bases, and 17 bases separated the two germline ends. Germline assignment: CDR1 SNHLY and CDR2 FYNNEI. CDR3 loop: CASQMGLGFYNEQFF. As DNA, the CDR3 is TGTGCCAGCCAGATGGGTTTAGGTTTCTACAATGAGCAGTTCTTC.

The CDR3 nucleotides read TGTGCCAGCAGCCAAGTCGCTAACACTGAAGCTTTCTTT. Translated, it gives CASSQVANTEAFF. The chain joins TRBV14 to TRBJ1-1; D is undetermined. V was trimmed by 1 base and J by 2 bases, leaving 5 bases between them. In germline, CDR1 is SGHDN, CDR2 FVKESK. The CDR3 length is 13 residues.

The CDR3 DNA reads TGTGCCAGCAGAGGCGGACAGGGGAACTATGGCTACACCTTC. Its translation: CASRGGQGNYGYTF. The rearrangement joins TRBV6-5 to TRBJ1-2; 9 nucleotides line up with TRBD1. Losses at the gene ends were 6 bases for V and 2 bases for J; bases not matched to a gene: 4. The germline V gene has CDR1 MNHEY and CDR2 SVGAGI. The CDR3 has 14 residues.

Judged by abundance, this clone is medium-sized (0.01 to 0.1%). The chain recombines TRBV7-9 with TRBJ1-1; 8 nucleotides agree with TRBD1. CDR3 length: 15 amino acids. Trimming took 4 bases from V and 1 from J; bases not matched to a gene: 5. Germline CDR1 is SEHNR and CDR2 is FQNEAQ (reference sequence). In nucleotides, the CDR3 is TGTGCCAGCAGCTCCGGGACAGGCCAGAACACTGAAGCTTTCTTT. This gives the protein CASSSGTGQNTEAFF.

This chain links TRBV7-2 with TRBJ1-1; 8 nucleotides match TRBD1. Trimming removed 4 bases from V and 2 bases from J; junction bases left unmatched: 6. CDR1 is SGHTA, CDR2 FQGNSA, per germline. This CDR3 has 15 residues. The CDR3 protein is CASSSYRGANTEAFF. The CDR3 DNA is TGTGCCAGCAGCTCCTACAGGGGGGCAAACACTGAAGCTTTCTTT.

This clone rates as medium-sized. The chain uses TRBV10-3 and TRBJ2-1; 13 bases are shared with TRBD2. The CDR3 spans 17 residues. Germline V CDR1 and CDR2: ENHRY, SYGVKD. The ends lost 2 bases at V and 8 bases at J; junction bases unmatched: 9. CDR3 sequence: CAISEGGRTSGSHEQFF. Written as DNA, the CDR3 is TGTGCCATCAGTGAGGGAGGGAGGACTAGCGGGAGTCATGAGCAGTTCTTC.

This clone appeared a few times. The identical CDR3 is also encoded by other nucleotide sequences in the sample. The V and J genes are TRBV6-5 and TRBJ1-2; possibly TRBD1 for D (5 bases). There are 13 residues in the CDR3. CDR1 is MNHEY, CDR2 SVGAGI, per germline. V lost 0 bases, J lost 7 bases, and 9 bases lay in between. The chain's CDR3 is CASSYSGDSGYTF. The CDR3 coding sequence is TGTGCCAGCAGTTACTCCGGGGACTCTGGCTACACCTTC.

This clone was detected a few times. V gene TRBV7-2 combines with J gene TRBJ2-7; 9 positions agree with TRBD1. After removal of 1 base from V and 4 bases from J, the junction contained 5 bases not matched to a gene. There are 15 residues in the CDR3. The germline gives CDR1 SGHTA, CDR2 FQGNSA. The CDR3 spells CASSLGQGVRYEQYF. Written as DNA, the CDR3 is TGTGCCAGCAGCTTAGGACAGGGGGTTAGGTACGAGCAGTACTTC. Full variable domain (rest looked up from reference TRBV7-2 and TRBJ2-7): GAGVSQSPSNKVTEKGKDVELRCDPISGHTALYWYRQSLGQGLEFLIYFQGNSAPDKSGLPSDRFSAERTGGSVSTLTIQRTQQEDSAVYLCASSLGQGVRYEQYFGPGTRLTVT.

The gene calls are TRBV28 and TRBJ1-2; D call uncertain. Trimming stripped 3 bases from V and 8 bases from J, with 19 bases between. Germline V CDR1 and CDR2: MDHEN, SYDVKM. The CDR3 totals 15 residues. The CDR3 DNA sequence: TGTGCCAGCAGTTTGAGTTCGGGTCACGGGGAAGGCTACACCTTC. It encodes CASSLSSGHGEGYTF.

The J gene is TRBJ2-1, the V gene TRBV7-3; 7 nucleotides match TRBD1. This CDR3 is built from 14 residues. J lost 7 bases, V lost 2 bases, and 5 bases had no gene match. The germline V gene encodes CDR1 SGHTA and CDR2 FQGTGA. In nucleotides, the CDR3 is TGTGCCAGCAGCTTAGAGGGGGCTAGAAATGAGCAGTTCTTC. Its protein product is CASSLEGARNEQFF. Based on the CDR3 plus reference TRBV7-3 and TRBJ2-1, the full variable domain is GAGVSQTPSNKVTEKGKYVELRCDPISGHTALYWYRQSLGQGPEFLIYFQGTGAADDSGLPNDRFFAVRPEGSVSTLKIQRTERGDSAVYLCASSLEGARNEQFFGPGTRLTVL.

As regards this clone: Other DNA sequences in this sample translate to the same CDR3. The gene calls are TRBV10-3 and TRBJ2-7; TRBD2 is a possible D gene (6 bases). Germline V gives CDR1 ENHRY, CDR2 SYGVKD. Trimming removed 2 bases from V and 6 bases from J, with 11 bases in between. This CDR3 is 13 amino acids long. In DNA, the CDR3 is TGTGCCATCAGTGAGGGGCAGGGAGGCGAGCAGTACTTC. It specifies CAISEGQGGEQYF.

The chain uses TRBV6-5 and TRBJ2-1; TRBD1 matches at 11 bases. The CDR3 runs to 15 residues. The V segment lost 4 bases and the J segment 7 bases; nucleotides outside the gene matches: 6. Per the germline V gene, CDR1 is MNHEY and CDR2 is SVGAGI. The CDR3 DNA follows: TGTGCCAGCAGTTCGGGGACAGGGGGGCGGAATGAGCAGTTCTTC. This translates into CASSSGTGGRNEQFF.

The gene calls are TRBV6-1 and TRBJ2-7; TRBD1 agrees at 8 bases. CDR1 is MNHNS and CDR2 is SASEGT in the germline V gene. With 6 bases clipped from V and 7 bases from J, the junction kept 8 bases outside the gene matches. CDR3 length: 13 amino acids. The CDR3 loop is CASSDGTGREQYF. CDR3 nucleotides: TGTGCCAGCAGCGACGGGACAGGTCGAGAGCAGTACTTC.

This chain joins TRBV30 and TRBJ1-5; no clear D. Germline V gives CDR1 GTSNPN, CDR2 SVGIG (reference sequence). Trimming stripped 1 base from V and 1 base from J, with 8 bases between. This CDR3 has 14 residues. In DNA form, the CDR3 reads TGTGCCTGGAGTGGGGAAAACAGCAATCAGCCCCAGCATTTT. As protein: CAWSGENSNQPQHF.

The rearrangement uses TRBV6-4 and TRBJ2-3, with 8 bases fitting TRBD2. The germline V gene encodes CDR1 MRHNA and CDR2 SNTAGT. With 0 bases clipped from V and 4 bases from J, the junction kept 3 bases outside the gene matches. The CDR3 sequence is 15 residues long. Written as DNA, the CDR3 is TGTGCCAGCAGTGACTCTCCCGGGGGGGCAGATACGCAGTATTTT. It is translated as CASSDSPGGADTQYF.

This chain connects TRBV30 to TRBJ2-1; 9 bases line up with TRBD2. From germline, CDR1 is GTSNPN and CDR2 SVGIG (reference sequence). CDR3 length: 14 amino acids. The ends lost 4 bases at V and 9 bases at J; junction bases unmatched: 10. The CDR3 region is CAWTRGGAGREQFF. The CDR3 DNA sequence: TGTGCCTGGACCCGCGGGGGGGCAGGTCGTGAGCAGTTCTTC.

The CDR3 sequence is CASSPSRQGYEQYF. DNA of the CDR3: TGTGCCAGCTCACCATCGAGACAGGGCTACGAGCAGTACTTC. This sequence joins TRBV18 and TRBJ2-5; TRBD1 aligns across 7 bases. The assigned J gene may be wrong: the sequence end matches TRBJ2-7 better. The CDR3 contains 14 residues. Germline V CDR1 and CDR2: KGHSH, LQKENI.

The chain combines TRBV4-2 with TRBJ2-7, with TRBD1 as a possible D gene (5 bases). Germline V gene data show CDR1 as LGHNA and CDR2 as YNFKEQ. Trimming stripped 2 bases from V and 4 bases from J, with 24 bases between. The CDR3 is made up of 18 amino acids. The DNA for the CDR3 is TGTGCCAGCAGCCAACTTGGGGCAGGCCTCCTTGGCGCTTACGAGCAGTACTTC. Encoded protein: CASSQLGAGLLGAYEQYF.

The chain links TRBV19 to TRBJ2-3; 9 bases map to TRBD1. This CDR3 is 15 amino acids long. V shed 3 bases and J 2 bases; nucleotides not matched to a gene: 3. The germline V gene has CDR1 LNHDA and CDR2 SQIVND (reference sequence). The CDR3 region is CASSIRDRVTDTQYF. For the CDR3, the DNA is TGTGCCAGTAGTATCCGGGACAGGGTCACAGATACGCAGTATTTT.

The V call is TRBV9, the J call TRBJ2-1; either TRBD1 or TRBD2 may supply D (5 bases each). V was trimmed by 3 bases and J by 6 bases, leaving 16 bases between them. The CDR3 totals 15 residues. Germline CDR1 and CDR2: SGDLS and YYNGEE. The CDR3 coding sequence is TGTGCCAGCAGCGGAGCCAGCGGCCAGGGCAATGAGCAGTTCTTC. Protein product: CASSGASGQGNEQFF.

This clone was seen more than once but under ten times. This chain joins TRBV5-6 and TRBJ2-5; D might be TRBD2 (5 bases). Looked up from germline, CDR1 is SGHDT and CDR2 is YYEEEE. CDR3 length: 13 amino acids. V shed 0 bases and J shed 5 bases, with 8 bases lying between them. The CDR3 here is CASSLGRRETQYF. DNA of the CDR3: TGTGCCAGCAGCTTGGGGCGGAGGGAGACCCAGTACTTC.

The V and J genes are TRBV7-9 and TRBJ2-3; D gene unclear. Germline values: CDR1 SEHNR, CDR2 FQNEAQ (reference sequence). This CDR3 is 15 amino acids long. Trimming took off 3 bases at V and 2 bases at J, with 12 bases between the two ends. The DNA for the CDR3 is TGTGCCAGCAGCTTTGGGCCGGCCATCACAGATACGCAGTATTTT. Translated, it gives CASSFGPAITDTQYF.

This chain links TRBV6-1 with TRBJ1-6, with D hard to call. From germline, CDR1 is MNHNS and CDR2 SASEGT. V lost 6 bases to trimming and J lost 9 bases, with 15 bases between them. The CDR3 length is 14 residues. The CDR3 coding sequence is TGTGCCAGCAGCCCACGGGGAGGCGGTTCACCCCTCCACTTT. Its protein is CASSPRGGGSPLHF.

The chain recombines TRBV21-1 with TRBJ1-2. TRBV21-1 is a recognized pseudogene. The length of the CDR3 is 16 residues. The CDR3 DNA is TGTGCCAGCAGCAAAGAGGGAACTGTCCTTAACTATGGCTACACCTTC. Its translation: CASSKEGTVLNYGYTF.

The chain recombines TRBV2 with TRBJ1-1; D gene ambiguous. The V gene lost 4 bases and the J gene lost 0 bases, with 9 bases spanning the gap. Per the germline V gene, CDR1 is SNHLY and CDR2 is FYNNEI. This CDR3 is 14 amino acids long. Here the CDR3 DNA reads TGTGCCAGCAGTGGCAGAAGATTGAACACTGAAGCTTTCTTT. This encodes CASSGRRLNTEAFF.

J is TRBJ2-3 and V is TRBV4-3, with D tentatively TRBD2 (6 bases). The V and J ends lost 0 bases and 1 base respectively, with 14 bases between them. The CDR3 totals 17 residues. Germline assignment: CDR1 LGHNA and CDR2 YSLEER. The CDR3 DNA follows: TGCGCCAGCAGCCAAGATCTAGGAGGGGACGGCACAGATACGCAGTATTTT. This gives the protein CASSQDLGGDGTDTQYF.